This T cell receptor beta chain is from a study of T cell changes during pregnancy in multiple sclerosis. This CDR3 is built from 15 residues. The V and J ends lost 3 bases and 4 bases, in that order; junction bases with no gene match: 2. Germline assignment: CDR1 SGHVS and CDR2 FNYEAQ. The protocol was immunoSEQ multiplex PCR, while the TCRdb copy is restricted to in-frame clones and leaves out a portion. The data contain 15,000 to 20,000 clones, around 90% of them seen just once; the ten biggest clones take up roughly 12%. The sequencing used CD8+ T cells from peripheral blood mononuclear cells, collected after pregnancy. V and J are TRBV7-6 and TRBJ2-1; 11 bases line up with TRBD2. The source is a female donor in good health, enrolled as a control in a pregnancy study. The CDR3 loop reads CASSLTSGTYNEQFF. In DNA, the CDR3 is TGTGCCAGCAGCTTGACTAGCGGGACTTACAATGAGCAGTTCTTC.